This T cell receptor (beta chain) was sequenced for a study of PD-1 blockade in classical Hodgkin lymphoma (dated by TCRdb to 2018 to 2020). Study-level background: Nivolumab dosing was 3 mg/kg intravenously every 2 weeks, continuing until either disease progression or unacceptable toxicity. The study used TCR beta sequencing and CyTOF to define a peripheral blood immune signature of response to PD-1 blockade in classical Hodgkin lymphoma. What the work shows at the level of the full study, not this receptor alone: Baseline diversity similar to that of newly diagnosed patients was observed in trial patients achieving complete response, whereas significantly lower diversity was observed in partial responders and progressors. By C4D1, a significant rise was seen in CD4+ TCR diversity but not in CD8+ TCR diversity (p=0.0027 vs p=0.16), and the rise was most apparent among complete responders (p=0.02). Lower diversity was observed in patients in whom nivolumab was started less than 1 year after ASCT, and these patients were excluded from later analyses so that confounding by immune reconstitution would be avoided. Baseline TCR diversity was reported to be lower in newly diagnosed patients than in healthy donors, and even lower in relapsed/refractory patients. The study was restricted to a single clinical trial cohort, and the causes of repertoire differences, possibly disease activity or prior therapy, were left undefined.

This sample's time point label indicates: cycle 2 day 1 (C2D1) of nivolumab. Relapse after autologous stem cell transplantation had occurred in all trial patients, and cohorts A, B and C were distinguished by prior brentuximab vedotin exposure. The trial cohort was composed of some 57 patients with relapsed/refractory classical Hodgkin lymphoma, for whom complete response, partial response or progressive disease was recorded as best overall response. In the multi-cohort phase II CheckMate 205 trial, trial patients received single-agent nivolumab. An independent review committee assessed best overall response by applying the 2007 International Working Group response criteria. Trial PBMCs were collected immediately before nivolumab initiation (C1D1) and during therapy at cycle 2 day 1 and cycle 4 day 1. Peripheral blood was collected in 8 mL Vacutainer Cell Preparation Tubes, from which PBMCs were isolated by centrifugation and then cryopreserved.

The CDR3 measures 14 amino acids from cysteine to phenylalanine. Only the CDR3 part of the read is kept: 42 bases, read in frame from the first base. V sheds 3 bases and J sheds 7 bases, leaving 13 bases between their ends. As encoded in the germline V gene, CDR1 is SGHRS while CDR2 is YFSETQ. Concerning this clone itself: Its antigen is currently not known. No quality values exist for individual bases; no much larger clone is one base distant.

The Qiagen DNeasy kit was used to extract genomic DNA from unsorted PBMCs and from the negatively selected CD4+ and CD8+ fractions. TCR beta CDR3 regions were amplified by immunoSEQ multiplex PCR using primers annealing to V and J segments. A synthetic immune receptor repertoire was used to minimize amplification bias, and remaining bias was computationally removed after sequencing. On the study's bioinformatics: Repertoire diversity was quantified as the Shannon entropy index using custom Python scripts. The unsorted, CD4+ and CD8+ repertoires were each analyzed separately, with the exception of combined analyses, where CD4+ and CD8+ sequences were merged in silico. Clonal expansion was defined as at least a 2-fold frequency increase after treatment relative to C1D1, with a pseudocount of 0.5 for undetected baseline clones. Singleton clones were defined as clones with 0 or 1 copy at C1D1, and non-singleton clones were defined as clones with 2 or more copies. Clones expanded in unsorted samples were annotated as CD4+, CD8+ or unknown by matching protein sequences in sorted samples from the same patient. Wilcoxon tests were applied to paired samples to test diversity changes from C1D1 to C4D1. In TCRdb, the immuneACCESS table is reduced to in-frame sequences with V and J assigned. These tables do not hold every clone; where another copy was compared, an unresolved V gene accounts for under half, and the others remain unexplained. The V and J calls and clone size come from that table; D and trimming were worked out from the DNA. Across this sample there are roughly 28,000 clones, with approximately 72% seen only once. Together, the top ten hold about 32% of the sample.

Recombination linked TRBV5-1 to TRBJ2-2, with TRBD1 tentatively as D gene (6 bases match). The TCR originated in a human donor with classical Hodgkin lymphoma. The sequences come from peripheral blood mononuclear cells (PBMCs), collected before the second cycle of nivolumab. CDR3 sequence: CASSSQGTGGELFF. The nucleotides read TGCGCCAGCAGCTCCCAGGGGACGGGCGGGGAGCTGTTTTTT.